Following are 20 T cell receptor beta chains from one sample sequenced in a study of response to subunit inactivated influenza vaccine (dated by TCRdb to 2016 to 2018). Library preparation employed RT-PCR. The instrument was an Illumina HiSeq 2500. In-frame beta chains were kept once TCRdb had trimmed the public reads at Q25 with fastp and called clones with MiXCR. Each record represents a unique CDR3 protein, reported with the most common genes and DNA among its rows. The sample data list hundreds of thousands of distinct CDR3 sequences, and 11% of these were observed just once. 11% of the sample lies in the top ten. The same sample was also used in a study of T cells expressing NK-cell markers. The second study's paper adds: TCR beta cDNA libraries were prepared using 5'RACE template switching, which introduced a universal primer site and unique molecular identifiers.

The sample was PBMCs from blood, taken on the day of vaccination. These receptors were collected from a man aged 50 to 59 who received an inactivated influenza vaccine. Donor details come from another sample of the same person, matched by shared clones.

This clonotype has only a few counts. This rearrangement joins TRBV20-1 to TRBJ2-3; TRBD2 matches 10 bases. CDR1 DFQATT and CDR2 SNEGSKA come from the germline V gene (reference sequence). J gave up 3 bases and V 4 bases, and 7 bases lay outside the gene matches. The CDR3 is made up of 15 amino acids. As DNA, the CDR3 is TGCAGTGCTAAAGCCGCTAGCGGGAGAACAGATACGCAGTATTTT. Its protein product is CSAKAASGRTDTQYF.

This clonotype appeared once. The rearrangement links TRBV11-3 to TRBJ2-3, with TRBD1 matching 8 bases. The J segment lost 8 bases and the V segment lost 4 bases, leaving 5 bases of the junction unmatched. The germline CDR1 and CDR2 sequences are SGHNT and YENEEA. The CDR3 length is 13 residues. The CDR3 region is CASSSNDRGTQYF. The CDR3 bases are TGTGCCAGCAGCTCTAACGACAGGGGTACGCAGTATTTT.

This clonotype was observed a handful of times. This chain joins TRBV3-1 and TRBJ2-2, with a weak D call TRBD2 (5 bases). The CDR3 covers 17 residues. Germline CDR1 reads LGHDT; CDR2 reads YNNKEL (reference sequence). Between the trimmed V and J ends, which lost 3 bases and 5 bases, there was a span of 19 bases. In DNA, the CDR3 is TGTGCCAGCAGCCATCGTCAGAGGGCCCTCCTTACCGGGGAGCTGTTTTTT. It yields the protein CASSHRQRALLTGELFF.

This clonotype was seen at least ten times. The chain joins TRBV24-1 to TRBJ1-1; D is undetermined. This CDR3 has 14 amino acids. Germline V gene lookup returns CDR1 KGHDR and CDR2 SFDVKD. Trimming removed 4 bases at V and 3 bases at J, with 11 bases between. The CDR3 DNA is TGTGCCACCAGTGACGCGGCCAGCCACACTGAAGCTTTCTTT. Translating gives CATSDAASHTEAFF.

This clonotype showed up just a few times. In DNA, the CDR3 is TGTGCCATCATGGGGGCTACCGTTAAGACCCAGTACTTC. As protein: CAIMGATVKTQYF. The V call is TRBV10-3, the J call TRBJ2-5; a possible D gene is TRBD1 (6 bases). The CDR3 runs 13 residues. CDR1 ENHRY and CDR2 SYGVKD come from the germline V gene. V lost 7 bases and J lost 6, with 15 bases in between.

As for this clonotype: A much larger clonotype is one base distant, so this may be a read error. The rearrangement joins TRBV29-1 to TRBJ2-3; TRBD2 matches at 11 bases. J was trimmed by 4 bases and V by 7 bases; bases with no gene match: 7. CDR3 length: 14 residues. The V gene's germline CDR1 is SQVTM and CDR2 ANQGSEA. Here the CDR3 DNA reads TGCAGCGCCGTACTAGCGGGAGCGGCAGATACGCAGTATTTT. The encoded protein is CSAVLAGAADTQYF.

The chain joins TRBV11-2 to TRBJ2-1; TRBD1 matches 11 bases. Germline CDR1 is SGHAT and CDR2 is FQNNGV. V shed 4 bases and J 6 bases; nucleotides not matched to a gene: 14. There are 18 residues in the CDR3. CDR3 region: CASSSTKARDRGGNEQFF. The DNA of the CDR3 is TGTGCCAGCAGCTCAACTAAAGCCCGGGACAGGGGGGGCAATGAGCAGTTCTTC.

This clonotype was observed a few times. The genes are TRBV27 and TRBJ1-6; 8 bases match TRBD1. The CDR3 spans 15 residues. The V gene end was trimmed by 9 bases and the J gene end by 7 bases; junction bases not matched to a gene: 11. Germline CDR1 reads MNHEY; CDR2 reads SMNVEV (reference sequence). This CDR3 is CARGRRDRKNSPLHF. CDR3 coding DNA: TGTGCCAGAGGGAGGCGGGACAGGAAAAATTCACCCCTCCACTTT.

This clonotype was detected only a few times. The rearrangement joins TRBV11-2 to TRBJ1-3; 10 bases agree with TRBD1. Trimming cost V 1 base and J 0 bases; bases outside gene matches: 12. The CDR3 has 20 residues. Germline assignment: CDR1 SGHAT and CDR2 FQNNGV. The CDR3 sequence is CASSLGIGTGALRSGNTIYF. The CDR3 nucleotides read TGTGCCAGCAGCTTAGGAATCGGGACAGGGGCGCTCCGCTCTGGAAACACCATATATTTT.

The sample holds many counts of this clonotype. The V call is TRBV5-6, the J call TRBJ2-7, with D perhaps assigned TRBD1 or TRBD2 (6 bases each). From germline, CDR1 is SGHDT and CDR2 YYEEEE. V lost 4 bases to trimming and J lost 1 base, with 12 bases between them. The CDR3 is made up of 14 amino acids. CDR3 nucleotides: TGTGCCAGCAGCAGGGGGGACCGATCCTACGAGCAGTACTTC. Translating gives CASSRGDRSYEQYF.

In this sample, this clonotype turned up a few times. The chain links TRBV24-1 to TRBJ2-2; D perhaps matches TRBD1 (5 bases). V lost 4 bases and J 1 base, leaving 15 bases between the germline ends. Per the germline V gene, CDR1 is KGHDR and CDR2 is SFDVKD. This CDR3 spans 17 amino acids. CDR3: CATSDRTGIGNTGELFF. The CDR3 DNA reads as TGTGCCACCAGTGACCGAACAGGAATTGGGAACACCGGGGAGCTGTTTTTT.

The CDR3 here is CASSQEFITGELFF. DNA for the CDR3: TGTGCCAGCAGCCAAGAATTTATCACCGGGGAGCTGTTTTTT. The V gene is TRBV14, the J gene TRBJ2-2; D is uncertain. Per germline, CDR1 SGHDN and CDR2 FVKESK. CDR3 length equals 14 residues. V shed 0 bases and J shed 4 bases, with 6 bases lying between them.

This clonotype was counted between two and nine times. The chain has TRBV5-1 and TRBJ1-1; 9 nucleotides align to TRBD1. The germline V gene encodes CDR1 SGHRS and CDR2 YFSETQ. There are 15 residues in the CDR3. The V gene end was trimmed by 2 bases and the J gene end by 1 base; junction bases not matched to a gene: 3. The CDR3 here is CASSLMGQGNTEAFF. The CDR3 bases are TGCGCCAGCAGCTTAATGGGACAGGGGAACACTGAAGCTTTCTTT.

The V and J genes are TRBV20-1 and TRBJ2-7; TRBD1 might be the D (6 bases). Germline V CDR1 and CDR2: DFQATT, SNEGSKA (reference sequence). Trimming took 6 bases from V and 0 from J, leaving 18 bases between them. The CDR3 loop spans 15 amino acids. For the CDR3, the DNA is TGCAGTGCCGACGGGCACGGGACACCCTCCTACGAGCAGTACTTC. Translated: CSADGHGTPSYEQYF.

The CDR3 reads CASSSLRGGRNEQFF. The CDR3 nucleotides are TGTGCCAGCAGTTCCCTGCGGGGGGGCCGCAATGAGCAGTTCTTC. This chain joins TRBV28 and TRBJ2-1, with 9 bases fitting TRBD2. The CDR3 is 15 amino acids. The V and J ends lost 4 bases and 6 bases, in that order; junction bases with no gene match: 7. Germline V gene data show CDR1 as MDHEN and CDR2 as SYDVKM. The whole variable domain, filled in from reference TRBV28 and TRBJ2-1, reads DVKVTQSSRYLVKRTGEKVFLECVQDMDHENMFWYRQDPGLGLRLIYFSYDVKMKEKGDIPEGYSVSREKKERFSLILESASTNQTSMYLCASSSLRGGRNEQFFGPGTRLTVL.

The V call is TRBV14, the J call TRBJ2-3, with 9 nucleotides matching TRBD2. Losses at the gene ends were 4 bases for V and 4 bases for J; bases not matched to a gene: 9. The CDR3 is 16 residues long. The V gene's germline CDR1 is SGHDN and CDR2 FVKESK. This chain's CDR3 is CASSPIAGETSDTQYF. Written as DNA, the CDR3 is TGTGCCAGCAGCCCAATAGCGGGAGAAACCTCAGATACGCAGTATTTT.

This clonotype has a handful of counts. The V gene is TRBV4-3, the J gene TRBJ1-4, with no clear D. Germline V gene lookup returns CDR1 LGHNA and CDR2 YSLEER. CDR3 length equals 14 residues. Trimming stripped 0 bases from V and 1 base from J, with 3 bases between. CDR3 in amino acids: CASSQEITNEKLFF. CDR3 in DNA: TGCGCCAGCAGCCAAGAAATAACTAATGAAAAACTGTTTTTT.

There are a few counts of this clonotype. The chain recombines TRBV18 with TRBJ1-5; 8 bases are a match to TRBD1. The CDR3 runs to 13 residues. Germline lookup yields CDR1 KGHSH and CDR2 LQKENI. With 4 bases clipped from V and 6 bases from J, the junction kept 2 bases outside the gene matches. DNA of the CDR3: TGTGCCAGCTCACTTCAGGGGGCTCAGCCCCAGCATTTT. Translation gives CASSLQGAQPQHF.

This rearrangement joins TRBV20-1 to TRBJ2-7, with D possibly being TRBD1 (6 bases). V dropped 5 bases and J dropped 2 bases, with 16 bases sitting between them. The CDR3 runs 14 residues. Germline V gives CDR1 DFQATT, CDR2 SNEGSKA (reference sequence). For the CDR3, the DNA is TGCAGTGCTTCTGGTGCAGGGGCGGCCTACGAGCAGTACTTC. This sequence encodes CSASGAGAAYEQYF.

This clonotype was recorded a few times. The chain recombines TRBV27 with TRBJ2-1; 9 nucleotides agree with TRBD2. With 6 bases clipped from V and 0 bases from J, the junction kept 6 bases outside the gene matches. Germline-derived CDR1 and CDR2 are MNHEY and SMNVEV (reference sequence). The CDR3 length is 16 residues. This CDR3 reads CASRPVSGSSYNEQFF. CDR3 DNA sequence: TGTGCCAGCAGGCCGGTTAGCGGGAGCTCCTACAATGAGCAGTTCTTC.